Listed below are T cell receptor beta chains from one sample, sequenced in a study of control samples from healthy donors and cancer patients. Sequencing was performed with immunoSEQ multiplex PCR; in TCRdb, only in-frame clones are kept and a portion is missing. The data contain some 49,000 clones, approximately 86% of them seen just once; the ten biggest clones take up about 3%. The sequenced material came from PBMCs. The receptors shown here come from a woman aged 50 to 60 with lung cancer. The CDR3 runs from the conserved cysteine through the conserved F or W. The order of the fields is V gene, clone size, D gene, J gene, CDR3 DNA, CDR3 protein. A D gene is named only where the DNA matches it firmly. Not all rows give a size; the values are once, few, many and, for expanded clones, a class.

TRBV28,-,-,TRBJ1-5,TGTGCCAGCAGTTTATCTAGACAGGTTTATAGCAATCAGCCCCAGCATTTT,CASSLSRQVYSNQPQHF
TRBV27,-,TRBD1,TRBJ1-4,TGTGCCAGCAGTTCATCGGGGGCAGGGGGCGAGTATGTTTTT,CASSSSGAGGEYVF
TRBV19,-,-,TRBJ1-1,TGTGCCAGTAGTGGGGAGGGGAGCTCTGAAGCTTTCTTT,CASSGEGSSEAFF
TRBV9,-,-,TRBJ2-5,TGTGCCAGCAGCGTAGGAAACTTTCAAGAGACCCAGTACTTC,CASSVGNFQETQYF
TRBV7-2,medium-sized,TRBD1,TRBJ1-5,TGTGCCAGCAGCACAGGGGGAGGGCAGCCCCAGCATTTT,CASSTGGGQPQHF
TRBV4-1,-,-,TRBJ1-2,TGCGCCAGCAGCTTGGGACGGAACAACTATGGCTACACCTTC,CASSLGRNNYGYTF
TRBV29-1,few,-,TRBJ1-1,TGCAGCGTTGATACTGGGGGGCTGGGCACTGAAGCTTTCTTT,CSVDTGGLGTEAFF
TRBV27,-,-,TRBJ2-7,TGTGCCAGCAGCGACAGGCCCTCCTACGAGCAGTACTTC,CASSDRPSYEQYF
TRBV2,-,TRBD1,TRBJ2-1,TGTGCCAGCAGTGTAATCTCGACAGGGATGTACAATGAGCAGTTCTTC,CASSVISTGMYNEQFF
TRBV5-1,-,-,TRBJ1-2,TGCGCCAGCAGCTGGACAGAGACTAACTATGGCTACACCTTC,CASSWTETNYGYTF
TRBV5-4,-,-,TRBJ1-5,TGTGCCAGCAGCTTGGATAGCAATCAGCCCCAGCATTTT,CASSLDSNQPQHF
TRBV3-1/TRBV3-2,-,-,TRBJ2-3,TGTGCCAGCAGCCAAGGCGGACCTAGCACAGATACGCAGTATTTT,CASSQGGPSTDTQYF
TRBV6-1,-,TRBD1,TRBJ1-3,TGTGCCAGCAGTGCAACCCGGGACAGCGAAGGTCGAGGAAACACCATATATTTT,CASSATRDSEGRGNTIYF
TRBV24-1,-,TRBD1,TRBJ2-7,TGTGCCACCAGTGCCGGGACAGGAACCTACGAGCAGTACTTC,CATSAGTGTYEQYF
TRBV11-3,-,-,TRBJ1-1,TGTGCCAGCAGCAAGGGAGAAATAGCTTTCTTT,CASSKGEIAFF
TRBV27,-,-,TRBJ2-7,TGTGCCAGCAGTTTAAGAACAGGGTGGTACGAGCAGTACTTC,CASSLRTGWYEQYF
TRBV12-3/TRBV12-4,once,-,TRBJ2-7,TGTGCCAGCAGTTTTAACAGAGCTACCGAGCAGTACTTC,CASSFNRATEQYF
TRBV24-1,-,-,TRBJ1-5,TGTGCCACCAGTGATTTGCAGGGGCTTCAGCCCCAGCATTTT,CATSDLQGLQPQHF
TRBV6-5,-,-,TRBJ1-1,TGTGCCAGCACCCGGGGAGGGATAAACACTGAAGCTTTCTTT,CASTRGGINTEAFF
TRBV18,-,TRBD1,TRBJ1-1,TGTGCCAGCTCACCTAAGACAGGGACTGTATTCAGGAACACTGAAGCTTTCTTT,CASSPKTGTVFRNTEAFF